This TCR beta chain was identified during a study of early T cells in non-severe SARS-CoV-2 infection. Whole-study context: Unsorted whole blood bulk RNA was sequenced, with unpaired chains.

Germline V gene sequence: CDR1 MNHNS, CDR2 SASEGT. V trimming: 7 bases; J trimming: 0 bases; junction bases outside the gene matches: 4. The CDR3 runs 15 residues. TCRdb independently ran MiXCR on the 5' RACE reads; one entry per CDR3 protein. The sample lists 75,000 to 80,000 distinct CDR3 sequences, roughly 16% occurring once. Input material: whole blood. The chain has TRBV6-1 and TRBJ2-7; 12 nucleotides agree with TRBD2. The sequence came from an adult who was a healthcare worker with PCR-confirmed SARS-CoV-2 infection or an uninfected control (not recorded which). CDR3 in DNA: TGTGCCAGCATTAGGACTAGCGGGACCTCCTACGAGCAGTACTTC. Protein sequence: CASIRTSGTSYEQYF.